The 24 T cell receptor beta chains below all came from one sample that was sequenced in a study of blood T cell repertoires in COVID-19. Data came from immunoSEQ multiplex PCR; TCRdb stores just in-frame clones and leaves some out. The table has approximately 260,000 clones, about 88% seen once; the top ten hold approximately 4%. The specimen sequenced was peripheral blood. Receptors were obtained from a man in his late teens or twenties with active or convalescent COVID-19.

J is TRBJ1-6 and V is TRBV9, with D possibly TRBD1 on 6 matching bases. V lost 4 bases and J lost 10, with 18 bases in between. Germline CDR1 reads SGDLS; CDR2 reads YYNGEE. The CDR3 loop spans 15 amino acids. The CDR3, as DNA: TGTGCCAGCAGCCTACAGGGTGACTTGGGGTCACCCCTCCACTTT. Protein: CASSLQGDLGSPLHF.

This clone was counted once. The chain couples TRBV7-2 to TRBJ1-5; the D is unclear. The V gene's germline CDR1 is SGHTA and CDR2 FQGNSA. The V end lost 10 bases, the J end lost 3 bases, and 19 bases lay between the germline ends. CDR3 size: 15 residues. CDR3 in amino acids: CAIKRNRWVNQPQHF. CDR3 in DNA: TGTGCCATAAAGAGGAATCGGTGGGTCAATCAGCCCCAGCATTTT.

This clone was found once. Other DNA sequences in the same sample also yield this CDR3. The gene calls are TRBV6-5 and TRBJ1-2; D is perhaps TRBD1 (6 bases). Trimming removed 0 bases at V and 0 bases at J, with 8 bases between. Germline CDR1 MNHEY, CDR2 SVGAGI. The CDR3 is 15 residues long. CDR3 in DNA: TGTGCCAGCAGTTACTCCCCAGGGGCTAACTATGGCTACACCTTC. Its translation is CASSYSPGANYGYTF.

This rearrangement joins TRBV11-3 to TRBJ2-7; 10 positions match TRBD1. Germline V gives CDR1 SGHNT, CDR2 YENEEA. The CDR3 totals 15 residues. The ends lost 5 bases at V and 2 bases at J; junction bases unmatched: 6. The CDR3 DNA reads TGTGCCAGCAGCCGCCGGGACAGGGGCCCCTACGAGCAGTACTTC. This sequence encodes CASSRRDRGPYEQYF.

In DNA form, the CDR3 reads TGTGCCAGCAGCTTCGGACTAGCGGGTGGGATTGGGGAGCTGTTTTTT. Translation gives CASSFGLAGGIGELFF. The J gene is TRBJ2-2, the V gene TRBV7-6, with 11 nucleotides matching TRBD2. The germline V gene has CDR1 SGHVS and CDR2 FNYEAQ. Unmatched junction bases numbered 8, after V lost 3 bases and J lost 8 bases. The CDR3 is 16 amino acids. Supplemented by reference TRBV7-6 and TRBJ2-2, the full variable domain reads GAGVSQSPRYKVTKRGQDVALRCDPISGHVSLYWYRQALGQGPEFLTYFNYEAQQDKSGLPNDRFSAERPEGSISTLTIQRTEQRDSAMYRCASSFGLAGGIGELFFGEGSRLTVL.

The chain employs TRBV7-2 and TRBJ1-5; 8 bases are shared with TRBD1. The CDR3 is 13 amino acids. Germline V CDR1 and CDR2: SGHTA, FQGNSA. Germline trimming cut 6 bases from V and 5 bases from J; bases unmatched to any gene: 3. Here the CDR3 DNA reads TGTGCCAGCAGGGGACAGGCGGATCAGCCCCAGCATTTT. Its protein is CASRGQADQPQHF.

In its sample, this clone was seen once. The rearrangement uses TRBV12-3 or TRBV12-4 and TRBJ1-2; D remains unclear. This CDR3 spans 12 amino acids. Trimming cost V 6 bases and J 4 bases, with 9 bases left between them. The chain's CDR3 is CASSQTSYGYTF. As DNA, the CDR3 is TGTGCCAGCAGCCAGACAAGCTATGGCTACACCTTC.

DNA for the CDR3: TGTGCCAGCAGCTTAAGGGAGTTCACCTACGAGCAGTACTTC. It yields the protein CASSLREFTYEQYF. The rearrangement joins TRBV11-2 to TRBJ2-7, with a possible D match to TRBD2 (5 bases). V was pared by 2 bases and J by 2 bases, with 10 bases between. The CDR3 covers 14 residues. The germline V gene has CDR1 SGHAT and CDR2 FQNNGV.

The chain couples TRBV25-1 to TRBJ2-3; D remains ambiguous. This CDR3 has 13 amino acids. Germline V CDR1 and CDR2: MGHDK, SYGVNS. Trimming left V 4 bases short and J 1 base short, with 6 bases between. The CDR3 region is CASSAVGTDTQYF. CDR3 nucleotide sequence: TGTGCCAGCAGTGCTGTCGGCACAGATACGCAGTATTTT.

This clone has only a few counts. The CDR3 is CASSLASRTAYEQYF. The CDR3 DNA follows: TGTGCCAGCAGCTTAGCCTCACGGACAGCCTACGAGCAGTACTTC. This chain links TRBV7-9 with TRBJ2-7, with a weak D call TRBD1 (6 bases). In germline, CDR1 is SEHNR, CDR2 FQNEAQ (reference sequence). The CDR3 runs to 15 residues. Trimming removed 0 bases at V and 2 bases at J, with 11 bases between.

The gene calls are TRBV19 and TRBJ1-1, with 9 positions matching TRBD1. CDR1 is LNHDA and CDR2 is SQIVND in the germline V gene (reference sequence). The CDR3 has 14 residues. Unmatched junction bases numbered 2, after V lost 5 bases and J lost 1 base. The CDR3 sequence is CASSVTGGNTEAFF. The CDR3 nucleotides read TGTGCCAGTAGTGTGACAGGGGGGAACACTGAAGCTTTCTTT.

The chain recombines TRBV19 with TRBJ1-5; D remains unclear. The CDR3 spans 14 residues. The germline V gene encodes CDR1 LNHDA and CDR2 SQIVND (reference sequence). V lost 5 bases and J 3 bases, leaving 11 bases between the germline ends. In DNA, the CDR3 is TGTGCCAGTAGTTACGGGAAGACCAATCAGCCCCAGCATTTT. This codes for CASSYGKTNQPQHF. Using reference TRBV19 and TRBJ1-5 for the parts outside the CDR3, the full variable domain is DGGITQSPKYLFRKEGQNVTLSCEQNLNHDAMYWYRQDPGQGLRLIYYSQIVNDFQKGDIAEGYSVSREKKESFPLTVTSAQKNPTAFYLCASSYGKTNQPQHFGDGTRLSIL.

The rearrangement joins TRBV2 to TRBJ2-1; D might be TRBD2 (5 bases). In germline, CDR1 is SNHLY, CDR2 FYNNEI. The length of the CDR3 is 12 residues. With 8 bases removed from V and 6 bases from J, the gap between germline ends came to 11 bases. CDR3 nucleotides: TGTGCCAGCGGCGGACTGGCCAATGAGCAGTTCTTC. Amino acids: CASGGLANEQFF.

V and J are TRBV28 and TRBJ2-3; 8 bases match TRBD1. The ends lost 2 bases at V and 7 bases at J; junction bases unmatched: 8. The CDR3 sequence is 15 residues long. CDR1 and CDR2 (germline): MDHEN, SYDVKM. CDR3 in amino acids: CASSLRQGRRYTQYF. The CDR3 region has the DNA TGTGCCAGCAGTTTAAGACAGGGGAGAAGGTATACGCAGTATTTT.

This CDR3 is CASSNIRDRVFEQYF. The CDR3 bases are TGTGCCAGCAGTAACATACGGGACAGGGTTTTCGAGCAGTACTTC. The chain carries TRBV6-5 and TRBJ2-7, with 9 bases identical to TRBD1. V lost 5 bases and J lost 6; bases outside the gene matches: 11. The V gene's germline CDR1 is MNHEY and CDR2 SVGAGI. The CDR3 has 15 residues.

V is TRBV25-1 and J is TRBJ1-5; 9 bases are a match to TRBD1. V lost 8 bases, J lost 3 bases, and 2 bases stayed unmatched. CDR1 is MGHDK, CDR2 SYGVNS, per germline. The CDR3 sequence is 13 residues long. The CDR3 here is CASRDRDNQPQHF. In nucleotides, the CDR3 is TGTGCCAGCCGGGACAGGGACAATCAGCCCCAGCATTTT. The variable domain in full, completed from reference TRBV25-1 and TRBJ1-5, reads EADIYQTPRYLVIGTGKKITLECSQTMGHDKMYWYQQDPGMELHLIHYSYGVNSTEKGDLSSESTVSRIRTEHFPLTLESARPSHTSQYLCASRDRDNQPQHFGDGTRLSIL.

This chain joins TRBV7-3 and TRBJ1-1; a weak D match, TRBD1 (6 bases). Per germline, CDR1 SGHTA and CDR2 FQGTGA. The CDR3 spans 13 residues. Trimming stripped 8 bases from V and 2 bases from J, with 12 bases between. CDR3 DNA sequence: TGTGCCAGCGGAGAACAGGGTAACACTGAAGCTTTCTTT. Translating gives CASGEQGNTEAFF.

This chain joins TRBV2 and TRBJ1-1; no reliable D call. Germline V gives CDR1 SNHLY, CDR2 FYNNEI. This CDR3 has 14 amino acids. The V end lost 7 bases, the J end lost 1 base, and 13 bases lay between the germline ends. CDR3 coding DNA: TGTGCCAGCATCGGGGATCTTGGGAACACTGAAGCTTTCTTT. Protein product: CASIGDLGNTEAFF.

The chain recombines TRBV12-3 or TRBV12-4 with TRBJ2-7; possible D gene TRBD2, 6 bases. CDR3 length: 13 amino acids. V was clipped by 4 bases and J by 7 bases, with 14 bases between them. CDR3 DNA sequence: TGTGCCAGCAGTTCCGGGACTTTGGGGGAGCAGTACTTC. This translates into CASSSGTLGEQYF.

The chain combines TRBV3-1 (or the pseudogene TRBV3-2) with TRBJ1-2; 7 bases fit TRBD1. Germline V CDR1 and CDR2: LGHDT, YNNKEL (reference sequence). This CDR3 comprises 15 residues. After removal of 1 base from V and 3 bases from J, the junction contained 5 bases not matched to a gene. This CDR3 reads CASSQGQGLHYGYTF. CDR3 nucleotides: TGTGCCAGCAGCCAAGGACAGGGACTTCACTATGGCTACACCTTC.

The gene calls are TRBV5-1 and TRBJ1-3; D ambiguous. This CDR3 spans 16 amino acids. CDR1 is SGHRS and CDR2 is YFSETQ in the germline V gene. The ends were cut back, 4 bases at V and 4 bases at J, with 18 bases in the middle. CDR3 residues: CASSKGVGLSGNTIYF. DNA for the CDR3: TGCGCCAGCAGCAAGGGAGTCGGACTTTCCGGAAACACCATATATTTT.

In its sample, this clone was seen once. The chain recombines TRBV5-1 with TRBJ2-3; D is perhaps TRBD2 (5 bases). Looked up from germline, CDR1 is SGHRS and CDR2 is YFSETQ. Trimming took off 8 bases at V and 2 bases at J, with 9 bases between the two ends. CDR3 length: 12 residues. The CDR3 loop is CASRENTDTQYF. In DNA, the CDR3 is TGCGCCAGTCGGGAAAACACAGATACGCAGTATTTT.

This chain joins TRBV12-5 and TRBJ2-2, with D hard to call. Trimming shortened V by 7 bases and J by 1 base, and 7 bases separated the two germline ends. Per the germline V gene, CDR1 is LGHNT and CDR2 is FRNRAP. The CDR3 sequence is 13 residues long. Here the CDR3 DNA reads TGTGCTAGTGTTAACGGGAACACCGGGGAGCTGTTTTTT. Its protein is CASVNGNTGELFF.

This sequence joins TRBV7-9 and TRBJ2-4; D is possibly TRBD1 (5 bases). V was cut by 1 base and J by 12 bases, with 10 bases left in between. The length of the CDR3 is 12 residues. Per germline, CDR1 SEHNR and CDR2 FQNEAQ (reference sequence). CDR3 amino acids: CASSLDRFDQYF. For the CDR3, the DNA is TGTGCCAGCAGCTTAGACAGGTTCGATCAGTACTTC.